Reported below is one T cell receptor beta chain. Its specificity is unknown. These donors counted as nominally healthy when sampled, but unrecorded immune exposures were likely. PCR employed 60 Vbeta and 13 Jbeta primers. The repertoire was sequenced with immunoSEQ multiplex PCR; TCRdb's copy has only in-frame clones and lacks some. The sample has some 180,000 clones, 84% seen once. This specimen belongs to a study of cytomegalovirus exposure and HLA in healthy donors. Study details: Previous work identified roughly 120 million unique TCR beta sequences from about 179 million T cells. For the approximately 390 genotyped donors, approximately 82% fell within the Caucasian-associated ancestry cluster. Points from the study as a whole: As immune exposure information, only CMV serostatus was available.

The germline gives CDR1 LNHDA, CDR2 SQIVND (reference sequence). Between the trimmed V and J ends, which lost 3 bases and 3 bases, there was a span of 6 bases. The CDR3 length is 12 residues. The receptor comes from a girl between 2 and 10 years old in good health and CMV-seropositive. The sample consisted of PBMCs. The V gene is TRBV19, the J gene TRBJ2-7, with TRBD2 as a possible D gene (6 bases). CDR3 bases: TGTGCCAGTAGTATGGGGGGCTACGAGCAGTACTTC. This translates into CASSMGGYEQYF.